The 8 T cell receptor beta chains reported below all come from one sample, sequenced in a study of shared clonotypes between healthy human individuals. Assay: immunoSEQ multiplex PCR; the TCRdb copy retains only in-frame clones and omits some. The sample has around 200,000 clones, approximately 60% seen once. Sequencing was performed on memory CD4+ T cells sorted from blood. As to subset: CD45RA-negative fraction. These receptors came from a man in his thirties or forties in good health.

The chain recombines TRBV11-2 with TRBJ2-3; the match to TRBD2 covers 7 bases. CDR1 is SGHAT and CDR2 is FQNNGV in the germline V gene. CDR3 length: 14 residues. J was trimmed by 2 bases and V by 6 bases; bases with no gene match: 5. The CDR3 is CASRPWDYTDTQYF. In nucleotides, the CDR3 is TGTGCCAGCAGACCCTGGGACTACACAGATACGCAGTATTTT.

This rearrangement joins TRBV7-3 to TRBJ2-7, with 7 bases fitting TRBD2. The ends lost 4 bases at V and 0 bases at J; junction bases unmatched: 9. The CDR3 totals 16 residues. Germline V lookup: CDR1 SGHTA, CDR2 FQGTGA. Written as DNA, the CDR3 is TGTGCCAGCAGCTCCGGACCTATAGCGGGCTCCTACGAGCAGTACTTC. Amino acids: CASSSGPIAGSYEQYF.

The chain carries TRBV5-1 and TRBJ1-4; D remains ambiguous. Germline assignment: CDR1 SGHRS and CDR2 YFSETQ. V was trimmed by 4 bases and J by 5 bases, leaving 18 bases between them. The CDR3 is made up of 16 amino acids. In DNA, the CDR3 is TGCGCCAGCAGCCCCGACGGAGGCACTCCAAATGAAAAACTGTTTTTT. Its translation is CASSPDGGTPNEKLFF. Variable domain in full (rest from reference TRBV5-1 and TRBJ1-4): KAGVTQTPRYLIKTRGQQVTLSCSPISGHRSVSWYQQTPGQGLQFLFEYFSETQRNKGNFPGRFSGRQFSNSRSEMNVSTLELGDSALYLCASSPDGGTPNEKLFFGSGTQLSVL.

The chain is built from TRBV4-3 and TRBJ2-2; D is unresolved. The V gene's germline CDR1 is LGHNA and CDR2 YSLEER. Between the trimmed V and J ends, which lost 0 bases and 7 bases, there was a span of 6 bases. The CDR3 loop spans 13 amino acids. The DNA for the CDR3 is TGCGCCAGCAGCCAAGAGAGATTCGGGGAGCTGTTTTTT. As protein: CASSQERFGELFF.

The rearrangement links TRBV28 to TRBJ2-5, with 10 positions matching TRBD2. The J segment lost 6 bases and the V segment lost 9 bases, leaving 10 bases of the junction unmatched. Germline CDR1 is MDHEN and CDR2 is SYDVKM. There are 14 residues in the CDR3. The CDR3 spells CASSLAGGQKTQYF. CDR3 in DNA: TGTGCCAGTTCTTTAGCGGGAGGTCAGAAGACCCAGTACTTC.

V and J are TRBV29-1 and TRBJ2-1; D tentatively reads TRBD1 or TRBD2 (7 bases each). Germline assignment: CDR1 SQVTM and CDR2 ANQGSEA. CDR3 length: 14 amino acids. The V and J ends lost 7 bases and 9 bases respectively, with 22 bases between them. The CDR3 bases are TGCAGCGCATCCGGACTAGGAGGGGGCGGTGAGCAGTTCTTC. Residues: CSASGLGGGGEQFF.

This clone was detected once. The chain uses TRBV10-2 and TRBJ1-1, with D perhaps TRBD1 (5 bases). The germline CDR1 and CDR2 sequences are WSHSY and SAAADI. V was trimmed by 7 bases and J by 4 bases, leaving 19 bases between them. The CDR3 spans 15 residues. The CDR3 DNA reads as TGCGCCAGCAAAGTGGTCCAGGGCGTAGGCACTGAAGCTTTCTTT. The encoded protein is CASKVVQGVGTEAFF.

This chain joins TRBV29-1 and TRBJ2-7; no clear D. Germline values: CDR1 SQVTM, CDR2 ANQGSEA. The CDR3 sequence is 12 residues long. Trimming shortened V by 0 bases and J by 8 bases, and 11 bases separated the two germline ends. DNA for the CDR3: TGCAGCGTTGAAGAGCGGCTAGGGAAGCAGTACTTC. This codes for CSVEERLGKQYF.